The clone carrying this T cell receptor (beta chain) was counted between two and nine times. This sample is part of a study of T cells in Graves' hyperthyroidism and ophthalmopathy. Study-level information: Peripheral blood sampling occurred at initial diagnosis, before any treatment.

V dropped 4 bases and J dropped 4; count of bases not matched to a gene: 15. The CDR3 runs 18 residues. Germline CDR1 MDHEN, CDR2 SYDVKM. Amplification of TCR beta CDR3 regions was performed using RNA transcripts as template. The TCR CDR3 first-round RT-PCR relied on the HTBI primer set. TCRdb analysed the multiplex PCR reads with MiXCR anew, one entry per CDR3 protein. This sample yields some 370,000 distinct CDR3 sequences, of which approximately 17% are seen a single time; about a third belongs to the top ten. Source material: blood. V is TRBV28 and J is TRBJ1-5; 8 bases fit TRBD1. This clonotype was obtained from a woman between 25 and 40 years old with Graves' hyperthyroidism that later progressed to Graves' ophthalmopathy. CDR3 DNA: TGTGCCAGCAGTTGGGGACAGGCAAGGCTTATAGGGAATCAGCCCCAGCATTTT. This gives the protein CASSWGQARLIGNQPQHF.